The present T cell receptor beta chain was sequenced within a study of breast tumors, draining lymph nodes, adjacent tissues. The CDR3 spans 12 residues. J gave up 3 bases and V 8 bases, and 3 bases lay outside the gene matches. Germline CDR1 reads MNHEY; CDR2 reads SMNVEV (reference sequence). MiXCR was run by TCRdb on the multiplex PCR reads, yielding one entry per CDR3 protein. The table has about 270,000 distinct CDR3 sequences, 30% to 35% seen once. Axillary draining lymph nodes of breast cancer patients supplied the node samples. Material: axillary lymph node tissue. V is TRBV27 and J is TRBJ2-5; 7 nucleotides agree with TRBD1. The sequence came from a female donor with breast cancer. Some clones in this sample may be carry-over from other donors' samples. The CDR3 loop reads CASGTVKETQYF. In DNA, the CDR3 is TGTGCCAGCGGGACAGTTAAAGAGACCCAGTACTTC.